These T cell receptor beta chains were read from a single sample in a study of spatial heterogeneity in lung cancer. TCRdb ran MiXCR on the 5' RACE reads and lists one entry per CDR3 protein. The sample yields some 39,000 distinct CDR3 sequences, under 7.5% seen once. The sample was PBMCs, taken at surgery. Receptors were obtained from a female donor with early-stage non-small cell lung cancer. CDR3s include the opening cysteine and the closing phenylalanine or tryptophan. The D gene is left open where the match is weak. The size of a clone is reported for some rows only, either as once, few or many, or as a class for expanded clones.

V gene	J gene	D gene	clone size	CDR3 DNA	CDR3 protein
TRBV11-2	TRBJ1-6	.	many	TGTGCCAGCAGCCCGCCTTGGGGCAGCTCCTATAATTCACCCCTCCACTTT	CASSPPWGSSYNSPLHF
TRBV20-1	TRBJ2-3	TRBD2	many	TGCAGTGCTGCCGGGACTAGCGCGGACCCAGATACGCAGTATTTT	CSAAGTSADPDTQYF
TRBV5-1	TRBJ1-2	.	.	TGCGCCAGCAGCCCGACAGACCTCTCTGGTGGCTACACCTTC	CASSPTDLSGGYTF
TRBV6-5	TRBJ2-4	.	many	TGTGCCAGCAGTTACCGGGCAGGGGCTGACAAAAACATTCAGTACTTC	CASSYRAGADKNIQYF
TRBV5-1	TRBJ2-5	.	.	TGCGCCAGCAGGTCGACAGGCCTCCAAGAGACCCAGTACTTC	CASRSTGLQETQYF
TRBV7-2	TRBJ1-2	TRBD1	many	TGTGCCAGCAGCCTGGGACAGGGAAGGCATGGCTACACCTTC	CASSLGQGRHGYTF
TRBV30	TRBJ1-1	.	few	TGTGCCTGGAGTGAGAGGGCAAGGAAGTATGAAGCTTTCTTT	CAWSERARKYEAFF
TRBV7-9	TRBJ1-2	TRBD1	.	TGTGCCAGCAGCTTGAGGGACAGGGGACATGGCTACACCTTC	CASSLRDRGHGYTF
TRBV5-1	TRBJ1-1	TRBD1	many	TGCGCCAGCAGCCTAAACAGGGGGCTGGATGCTTTCTTT	CASSLNRGLDAFF
TRBV29-1	TRBJ1-1	.	few	TGCAGCGTTGAAGAAGAGTACCGGGGGGAGAACACTGAAGCTTTCTTT	CSVEEEYRGENTEAFF
TRBV6-5	TRBJ2-5	TRBD2	many	TGTGCCAGCAGTCCTAGCGGGGGGACCAGAGAGACCCAGTACTTC	CASSPSGGTRETQYF
TRBV6-1	TRBJ2-7	.	many	TGTGCCAGCAGTGGCCCAGGCGGACACTACGAGCAGTACTTC	CASSGPGGHYEQYF
TRBV5-1	TRBJ1-6	.	few	TGCGCCAGCAGCTTGGAAACAGGGATGGGCTATAATTCACCCCTCCACTTT	CASSLETGMGYNSPLHF
TRBV11-2	TRBJ2-7	TRBD1	many	TGTGCCAGCAGCTCCCAGACAGGGTACTCCTACGAGCAGTACTTC	CASSSQTGYSYEQYF
TRBV29-1	TRBJ1-1	.	many	TGCAGCGCCAGGGCCGTTGAAGCTTTCTTT	CSARAVEAFF
TRBV7-2	TRBJ1-5	TRBD1	.	TGTGCCAGCAGCCCTTCCGACAGGGGCCGCAATCAGCCCCAGCATTTT	CASSPSDRGRNQPQHF
TRBV20-1	TRBJ2-2	TRBD2	many	TGCAGTGCCCCGAACCCGGGACTAGCGGGGGGGCGTATCGGGGAGCTGTTTTTT	CSAPNPGLAGGRIGELFF
TRBV6-2/TRBV6-3	TRBJ1-5	.	many	TGTGCCAGCAGGTGGACAGCGCATAGCAATCAGCCCCAGCATTTT	CASRWTAHSNQPQHF
TRBV6-5	TRBJ1-1	.	many	TGTGCCAGCAGCCCTTTGACGAACACTGAAGCTTTCTTT	CASSPLTNTEAFF
TRBV20-1	TRBJ2-3	.	many	TGCAGTGCTAGAGCTCCTAGCACAGATACGCAGTATTTT	CSARAPSTDTQYF
TRBV12-3/TRBV12-4	TRBJ1-1	.	few	TGTGCCAGCACCTCACACGACGGGACTGAAGCTTTCTTT	CASTSHDGTEAFF
TRBV18	TRBJ1-1	.	few	TGTGCCAGCTCATTTGGGGTTGAGAACACTGAAGCTTTCTTT	CASSFGVENTEAFF
TRBV12-3/TRBV12-4	TRBJ2-1	.	many	TGTGCCAGCCGGTCCTACAATGAGCAGTTCTTC	CASRSYNEQFF
TRBV7-2	TRBJ2-7	.	many	TGTGCCAGCAGCTTAACTGGGGGAACCTACGAGCAGTACTTC	CASSLTGGTYEQYF
TRBV5-1	TRBJ1-1	.	many	TGCGCCAGCAGCTTGGTTGGGGGGACCAGAGGCAGGGCTGGTGACACTGAAGCTTTCTTT	CASSLVGGTRGRAGDTEAFF
TRBV3-1	TRBJ2-1	TRBD2	few	TGTGCCAGCAGCCCCTATTCGGGGGGGAAGAATGAGCAGTTCTTC	CASSPYSGGKNEQFF
TRBV7-2	TRBJ1-5	.	many	TGTGCCAGCAGCGGGCAGGGATCCCAGCCCCAGCATTTT	CASSGQGSQPQHF
TRBV6-5	TRBJ2-3	.	.	TGTGCCAGCAGTTACTCGATTGGCCAGTATAGCACAGATACGCAGTATTTT	CASSYSIGQYSTDTQYF
TRBV6-1	TRBJ1-1	TRBD1	.	TGTGCCAGCAGTTTACAGGGGGACATGAACACTGAAGCTTTCTTT	CASSLQGDMNTEAFF
TRBV3-1	TRBJ2-7	.	few	TGTGCCAGCAGCCGTGCCCAACAGGCCTACGAGCAGTACTTC	CASSRAQQAYEQYF
TRBV25-1	TRBJ1-6	.	many	TGTGCCAGCAGTGGACTCAGCTCCTATAATTCACCCCTCCACTTT	CASSGLSSYNSPLHF
TRBV5-1	TRBJ1-4	TRBD1	.	TGCGCCAGCAGCTCCTCCGGGACAGGGGGAGAAAAACTGTTTTTT	CASSSSGTGGEKLFF
TRBV10-1	TRBJ2-1	.	many	TGCGCCAGCAGTCCCGGGGGAAGTGGATACAATGAGCAGTTCTTC	CASSPGGSGYNEQFF
TRBV7-8	TRBJ2-2	.	many	TGTGCCAGCAGCTGGAGACAGGCCGGCACCGGGGAGCTGTTTTTT	CASSWRQAGTGELFF
TRBV12-3/TRBV12-4	TRBJ1-1	TRBD1	many	TGTGCCAGCACCCAAGCAAAACAGGGGAAGTACACTGAAGCTTTCTTT	CASTQAKQGKYTEAFF
TRBV29-1	TRBJ1-1	.	.	TGCAGCGTTGACAGGGGTGGCACTGAAGCTTTCTTT	CSVDRGGTEAFF
TRBV5-6	TRBJ1-1	TRBD1	.	TGTGCCAGCAGCTTATCGGACAGGAGGAACACTGAAGCTTTCTTT	CASSLSDRRNTEAFF
TRBV6-1	TRBJ1-2	.	.	TGTGCCAGCAGTCCTCCCGGGGCGGACAACTATGGCTACACCTTC	CASSPPGADNYGYTF
TRBV4-1	TRBJ1-5	.	many	TGCGCCAGCAGCCAAGATTTAGGGGTAATTAGTCAGCCCCAGCATTTT	CASSQDLGVISQPQHF
TRBV10-3	TRBJ2-3	TRBD2	many	TGTGCCATCAGCCTAGCGGGGCTCACAGATACGCAGTATTTT	CAISLAGLTDTQYF
TRBV14	TRBJ1-2	.	many	TGTGCCAGCAGCCCCAACAGGGCACCGGGAGGCTACACCTTC	CASSPNRAPGGYTF
TRBV7-9	TRBJ1-1	.	few	TGTGCCAGCAGCTTAGAGATCAGGAACACTGAAGCTTTCTTT	CASSLEIRNTEAFF
TRBV3-1	TRBJ2-3	TRBD1	many	TGTGCCAGCAGCCCCTGGACAGGAGACACAGATACGCAGTATTTT	CASSPWTGDTDTQYF
TRBV9	TRBJ2-7	TRBD1	.	TGTGCCAGCAGCGTAGGTGCCGACAGGGTGTACGAGCAGTACTTC	CASSVGADRVYEQYF
TRBV20-1	TRBJ2-7	.	many	TGCAGTGTGGGGACCTCCTACGAGCAGTACTTC	CSVGTSYEQYF
TRBV7-2	TRBJ1-6	TRBD1	many	TGTGCCAGCAGCCCAGGGGGCGCCTATAATTCACCCCTCCACTTT	CASSPGGAYNSPLHF
TRBV21-1	TRBJ2-4	.	many	TGTGCCAGCAACCCGACGCTAGCCAAAAACATTCAGTACTTC	CASNPTLAKNIQYF
TRBV7-9	TRBJ2-2	TRBD2	many	TGTGCCAGCATGACTAGCCCAACCGGGGAGCTGTTTTTT	CASMTSPTGELFF
TRBV2	TRBJ2-1	TRBD2	many	TGTGCCAGCACCGCGGCATCGGGGGGGGCCCTGAATGAGCAGTTCTTC	CASTAASGGALNEQFF
TRBV12-3/TRBV12-4	TRBJ1-3	.	many	TGTGCCAGCAGTTTACGGTTCGGGAACACCATATATTTT	CASSLRFGNTIYF
TRBV10-2	TRBJ1-5	.	many	TGCGCCAGTCCGCCCCATCGGGGAAATCAGCCCCAGCATTTT	CASPPHRGNQPQHF
TRBV4-2	TRBJ2-3	.	many	TGTGCCAGCAGCCAAGGGCGGTCGCAGTATTTT	CASSQGRSQYF
TRBV5-6	TRBJ1-2	TRBD1	.	TGTGCCAGCAGCCCGCCCGACAGGGCCTATGGCTACACCTTC	CASSPPDRAYGYTF
TRBV3-1	TRBJ2-3	.	few	TGTGCCAGCAGTCCACCAGCGCTAGGTCCAGATACGCAGTATTTT	CASSPPALGPDTQYF